This TCR beta chain emerged from a study of cytomegalovirus exposure and HLA in healthy donors. Trimming took off 3 bases at V and 0 bases at J, with 12 bases between the two ends. The CDR3 is 16 residues long. Germline V gene data show CDR1 as SGHVS and CDR2 as FNYEAQ. Study results and caveats: As was reported, the classifier diagnosed cytomegalovirus status with high specificity and sensitivity.

Using immunoSEQ multiplex PCR, the repertoire was profiled, and TCRdb retains in-frame clones only, with some absent. The table includes around 300,000 clones, 65% to 90% detected once. In regard to this clone: What it binds is unknown.

This clonotype was sampled from a woman aged 18-35 years in good health and CMV-seronegative. Sequenced sample: PBMCs. The chain uses TRBV7-6 and TRBJ2-1, with D uncertain. This chain's CDR3 is CASSFDWLNSYNEQFF. CDR3 DNA sequence: TGTGCCAGCAGCTTCGACTGGCTCAACTCCTACAATGAGCAGTTCTTC.